A selection of T cell receptor beta chains follows, all from one sample in a study of blood T cell repertoires in COVID-19. Sequencing was performed with immunoSEQ multiplex PCR; in TCRdb, only in-frame clones are kept and a portion is missing. Here the sample spans 300,000 or so clones, around four fifths being singletons. The sequencing input was peripheral blood. Receptor source: a woman in her forties or fifties with active or convalescent COVID-19. The CDR3 runs from the conserved cysteine through the conserved F or W. D genes are given only for firm matches. Clone size is shown for a subset of rows, as once, few, many or a class of expanded clone.

clone_size | d_call | j_call | v_call | cdr3_aa | cdr3_nt
- | - | TRBJ1-2 | TRBV6-6 | CASSPLDGAGGYTF | TGTGCCAGCAGCCCTCTGGACGGCGCGGGGGGCTACACCTTC
- | - | TRBJ2-7 | TRBV28 | CASSPFSGTANEQYF | TGTGCCAGCAGTCCTTTTAGCGGGACAGCCAACGAGCAGTACTTC
- | - | TRBJ1-5 | TRBV6-5 | CASSYQGTQPQHF | TGTGCCAGCAGTTATCAGGGAACCCAGCCCCAGCATTTT
- | - | TRBJ1-1 | TRBV6-6 | CASSSQTGNTEAFF | TGTGCCAGCAGTTCCCAAACAGGGAACACTGAAGCTTTCTTT
- | - | TRBJ2-1 | TRBV5-1 | CASSPGKFEQFF | TGCGCCAGCAGCCCGGGGAAGTTTGAGCAGTTCTTC
- | TRBD2 | TRBJ2-7 | TRBV6-5 | CASSVLADEQYF | TGTGCCAGCTCGGTGCTAGCGGACGAGCAGTACTTC
- | TRBD1 | TRBJ1-2 | TRBV27 | CASSSGQGAKYGYTF | TGTGCCAGCAGTTCCGGACAGGGGGCGAAGTATGGCTACACCTTC
- | TRBD1 | TRBJ1-6 | TRBV5-1 | CASSLDAGGSYNSPLHF | TGCGCCAGCAGCTTGGATGCAGGGGGCTCCTATAATTCACCCCTCCACTTT
- | TRBD2 | TRBJ2-1 | TRBV5-6 | CATKGPSGRAEYEQFF | TGTGCCACCAAGGGCCCTAGCGGGAGGGCCGAGTATGAGCAGTTCTTC
- | TRBD1 | TRBJ1-1 | TRBV29-1 | CSVASTGGRVEAFF | TGCAGCGTTGCATCGACAGGGGGCCGAGTAGAAGCTTTCTTT
once | TRBD1 | TRBJ1-5 | TRBV7-2 | CASSLDRGNQPQHF | TGTGCCAGCAGCCTCGACAGGGGCAATCAGCCCCAGCATTTT
once | - | TRBJ2-7 | TRBV10-3 | CASKEAYEQYF | TGTGCCTCAAAAGAGGCATACGAGCAGTACTTC
- | - | TRBJ2-7 | TRBV20-1 | CSARAVYEQYF | TGCAGTGCTAGAGCTGTCTACGAGCAGTACTTC
- | TRBD1 | TRBJ2-1 | TRBV27 | CASRRTGGVHLDPGNEQFF | TGTGCCAGCAGGCGTACAGGGGGCGTTCACCTTGACCCCGGGAATGAGCAGTTCTTC
few | TRBD1 | TRBJ1-1 | TRBV7-9 | CASSPHGQGGTEAFF | TGTGCCAGCAGCCCCCACGGACAGGGCGGCACTGAAGCTTTCTTT
- | TRBD1 | TRBJ1-1 | TRBV27 | CASSPQGEGARRDTEAFF | TGTGCCAGCAGTCCCCAAGGTGAGGGGGCGCGACGGGACACTGAAGCTTTCTTT
- | TRBD1 | TRBJ2-1 | TRBV18 | CASSPRTTGVGTRYNEQFF | TGTGCCAGCTCACCGCGAACGACAGGGGTGGGTACACGGTACAATGAGCAGTTCTTC
- | - | TRBJ1-2 | TRBV27 | CASSLGQPGIYGYTF | TGTGCCAGCAGTTTAGGGCAGCCGGGGATCTATGGCTACACCTTC
- | - | TRBJ2-5 | TRBV10-1 | CASSVRRQTQYF | TGCGCCAGCAGTGTGCGCAGGCAGACCCAGTACTTC
- | - | TRBJ1-6 | TRBV12-5 | CASGTHSRRDTPLHF | TGTGCTAGTGGGACACATAGCCGGAGGGATACACCCCTCCACTTT
- | - | TRBJ2-7 | TRBV5-5 | CASSPWRGMDEQYF | TGTGCCAGCAGCCCTTGGAGGGGTATGGACGAGCAGTACTTC
- | TRBD1 | TRBJ2-7 | TRBV6-4 | CASSQDRGREQYF | TGTGCCAGCAGCCAGGACAGGGGGCGAGAGCAGTACTTC
- | - | TRBJ1-5 | TRBV6-2/TRBV6-3 | CASSYLPGNQPQHF | TGTGCCAGCAGTTACCTCCCGGGGAATCAGCCCCAGCATTTT
- | - | TRBJ2-3 | TRBV29-1 | CSVGGRPDTQYF | TGCAGCGTTGGAGGCCGGCCAGATACGCAGTATTTT